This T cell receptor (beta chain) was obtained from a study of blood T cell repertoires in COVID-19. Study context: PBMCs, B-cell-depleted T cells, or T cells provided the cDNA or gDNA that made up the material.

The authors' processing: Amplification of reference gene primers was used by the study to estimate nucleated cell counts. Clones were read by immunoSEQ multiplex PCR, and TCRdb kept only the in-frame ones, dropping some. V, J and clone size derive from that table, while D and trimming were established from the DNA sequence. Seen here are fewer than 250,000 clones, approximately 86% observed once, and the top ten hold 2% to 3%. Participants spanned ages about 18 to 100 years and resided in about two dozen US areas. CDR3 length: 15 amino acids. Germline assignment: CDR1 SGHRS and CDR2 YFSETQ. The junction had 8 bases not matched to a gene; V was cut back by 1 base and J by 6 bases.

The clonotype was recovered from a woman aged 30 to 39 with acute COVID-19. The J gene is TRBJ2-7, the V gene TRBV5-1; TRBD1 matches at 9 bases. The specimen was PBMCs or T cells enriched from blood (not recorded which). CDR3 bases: TGCGCCAGCAGCTTGCTACAGGGGGCGCAAGTCGAGCAGTACTTC. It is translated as CASSLLQGAQVEQYF. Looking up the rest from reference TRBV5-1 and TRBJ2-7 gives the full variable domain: KAGVTQTPRYLIKTRGQQVTLSCSPISGHRSVSWYQQTPGQGLQFLFEYFSETQRNKGNFPGRFSGRQFSNSRSEMNVSTLELGDSALYLCASSLLQGAQVEQYFGPGTRLTVT.